Sequencing of this TCR beta chain was carried out in a study of shared clonotypes between healthy human individuals. Findings and caveats of the study: In a few donors, approximately 5% of naive CD4 clonotypes appeared in common.

Trimming pared 3 bases from V and 4 bases from J, leaving 3 bases between. Germline V gene data show CDR1 as SGHAT and CDR2 as FQNNGV. This CDR3 region has 12 residues. Cells designated naive CD8 were CD45RO-negative and were positively selected for CCR7, with terminally differentiated effector memory CD45RA+ cells excluded. The authors ran the assay at deep level. Libraries were prepared by immunoSEQ multiplex PCR; TCRdb keeps only in-frame clonotypes and omits some of them. The sample records under 850,000 clones, about 91% being singletons. To note about this clone: Its specificity is unknown.

The sequencing input was naive CD8+ T cells sorted from blood. This clonotype originated in a man aged 30 to 45 in good health. This rearrangement joins TRBV11-2 to TRBJ2-2, with D uncertain. In nucleotides, the CDR3 is TGTGCCAGCAGCTTTCCCACCGGGGAGCTGTTTTTT. This translates into CASSFPTGELFF.